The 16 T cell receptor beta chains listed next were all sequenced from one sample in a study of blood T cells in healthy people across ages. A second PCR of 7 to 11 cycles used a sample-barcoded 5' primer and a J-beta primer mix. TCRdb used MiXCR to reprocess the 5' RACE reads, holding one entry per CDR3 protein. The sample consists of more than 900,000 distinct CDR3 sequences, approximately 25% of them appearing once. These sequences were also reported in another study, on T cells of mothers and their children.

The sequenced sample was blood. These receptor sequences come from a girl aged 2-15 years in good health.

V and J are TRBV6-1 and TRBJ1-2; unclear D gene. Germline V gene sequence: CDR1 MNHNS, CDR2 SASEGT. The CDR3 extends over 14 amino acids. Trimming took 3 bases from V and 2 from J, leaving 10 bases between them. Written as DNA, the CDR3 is TGTGCCAGCAGTGAGGTGCCGCTGAACTATGGCTACACCTTC. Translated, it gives CASSEVPLNYGYTF.

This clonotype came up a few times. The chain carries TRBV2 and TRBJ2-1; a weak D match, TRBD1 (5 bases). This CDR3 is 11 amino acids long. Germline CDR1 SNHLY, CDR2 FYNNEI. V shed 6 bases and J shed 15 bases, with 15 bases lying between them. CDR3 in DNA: TGTGCCAGCAGGCAGGGCGATTGGCGGTTCTTC. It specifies CASRQGDWRFF.

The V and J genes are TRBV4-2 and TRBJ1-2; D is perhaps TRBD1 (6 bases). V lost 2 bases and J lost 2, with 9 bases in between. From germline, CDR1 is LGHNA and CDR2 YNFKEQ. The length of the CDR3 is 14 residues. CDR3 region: CASSQWGANYGYTF. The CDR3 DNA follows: TGTGCCAGCAGCCAATGGGGGGCGAACTATGGCTACACCTTC.

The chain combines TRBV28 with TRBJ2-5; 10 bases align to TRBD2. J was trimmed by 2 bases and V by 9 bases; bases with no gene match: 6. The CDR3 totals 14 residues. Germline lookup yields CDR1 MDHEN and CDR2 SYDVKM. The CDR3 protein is CASRLAGSQETQYF. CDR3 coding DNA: TGTGCCAGTAGACTAGCGGGTAGTCAAGAGACCCAGTACTTC.

The DNA for the CDR3 is TGCGCCAGCAGCCAAGATAGCAGTGGGGGGTTTAACACAGATACGCAGTATTTT. This encodes CASSQDSSGGFNTDTQYF. The chain recombines TRBV4-1 with TRBJ2-3; TRBD2 might be the D (6 bases). This CDR3 comprises 18 residues. Trimming left V 0 bases short and J 2 bases short, with 18 bases between. CDR1 is MGHRA, CDR2 YSYEKL, per germline.

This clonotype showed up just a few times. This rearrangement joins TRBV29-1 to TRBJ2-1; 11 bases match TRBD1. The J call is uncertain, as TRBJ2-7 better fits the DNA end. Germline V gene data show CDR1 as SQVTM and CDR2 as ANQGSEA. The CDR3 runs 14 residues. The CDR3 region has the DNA TGCAGCGCCGAAACGGGACAGGGGGTCAACGAGCAGTACTTC. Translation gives CSAETGQGVNEQYF.

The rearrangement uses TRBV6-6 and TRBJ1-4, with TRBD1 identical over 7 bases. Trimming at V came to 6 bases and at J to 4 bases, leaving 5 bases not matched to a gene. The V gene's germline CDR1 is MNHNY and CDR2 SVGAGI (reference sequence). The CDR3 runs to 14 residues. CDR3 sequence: CASRPTGNNEKLFF. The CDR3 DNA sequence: TGTGCCAGCAGGCCGACAGGGAATAATGAAAAACTGTTTTTT.

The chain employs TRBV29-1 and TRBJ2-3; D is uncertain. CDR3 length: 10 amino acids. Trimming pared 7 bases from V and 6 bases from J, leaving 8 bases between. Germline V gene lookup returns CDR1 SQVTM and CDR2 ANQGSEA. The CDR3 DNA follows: TGCAGCGCCGAAACCGATACGCAGTATTTT. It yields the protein CSAETDTQYF.

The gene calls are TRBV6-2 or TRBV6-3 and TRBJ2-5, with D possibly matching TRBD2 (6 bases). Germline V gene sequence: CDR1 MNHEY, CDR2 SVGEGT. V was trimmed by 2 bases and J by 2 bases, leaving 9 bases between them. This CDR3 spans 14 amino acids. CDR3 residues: CASSYIGGQETQYF. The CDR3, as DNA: TGTGCCAGCAGTTACATCGGGGGACAAGAGACCCAGTACTTC.

The DNA of the CDR3 is TGCAGTGCTAGGGACTCCAGGGGTGGGGAAGACATTCAGTACTTC. It yields the protein CSARDSRGGEDIQYF. The chain joins TRBV20-1 to TRBJ2-4; tentatively, D is TRBD1 (6 bases). The CDR3 consists of 15 residues. Germline V gene data show CDR1 as DFQATT and CDR2 as SNEGSKA (reference sequence). Trimming pared 3 bases from V and 8 bases from J, leaving 20 bases between.

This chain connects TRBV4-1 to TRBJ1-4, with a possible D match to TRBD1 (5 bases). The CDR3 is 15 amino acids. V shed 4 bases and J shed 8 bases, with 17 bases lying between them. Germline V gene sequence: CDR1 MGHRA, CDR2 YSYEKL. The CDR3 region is CASSPPGTGIEKLFF. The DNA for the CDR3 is TGCGCCAGCAGCCCACCCGGGACCGGGATAGAAAAACTGTTTTTT.

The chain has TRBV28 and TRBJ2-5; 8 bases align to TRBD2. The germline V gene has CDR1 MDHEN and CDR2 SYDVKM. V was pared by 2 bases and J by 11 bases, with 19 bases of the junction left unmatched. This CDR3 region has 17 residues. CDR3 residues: CASSLVGDFPPGGEQYF. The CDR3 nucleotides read TGTGCCAGCAGTTTAGTGGGGGACTTCCCACCGGGAGGGGAGCAGTACTTC. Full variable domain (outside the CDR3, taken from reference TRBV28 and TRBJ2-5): DVKVTQSSRYLVKRTGEKVFLECVQDMDHENMFWYRQDPGLGLRLIYFSYDVKMKEKGDIPEGYSVSREKKERFSLILESASTNQTSMYLCASSLVGDFPPGGEQYFGPGTRLLVL.

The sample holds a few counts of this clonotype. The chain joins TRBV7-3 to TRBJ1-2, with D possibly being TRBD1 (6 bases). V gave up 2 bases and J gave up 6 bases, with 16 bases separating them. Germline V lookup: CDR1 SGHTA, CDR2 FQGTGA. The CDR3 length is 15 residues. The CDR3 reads CASSLFAGAGDGYTF. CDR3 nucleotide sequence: TGTGCCAGCAGCTTATTCGCGGGTGCAGGGGATGGCTACACCTTC.

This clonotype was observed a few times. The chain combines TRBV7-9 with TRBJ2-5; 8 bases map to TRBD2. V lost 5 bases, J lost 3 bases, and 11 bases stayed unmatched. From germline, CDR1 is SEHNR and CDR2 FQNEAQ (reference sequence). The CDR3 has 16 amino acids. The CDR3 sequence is CASSGGLGRAEETQYF. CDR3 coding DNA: TGTGCCAGCAGCGGGGGGCTCGGGAGGGCCGAAGAGACCCAGTACTTC.

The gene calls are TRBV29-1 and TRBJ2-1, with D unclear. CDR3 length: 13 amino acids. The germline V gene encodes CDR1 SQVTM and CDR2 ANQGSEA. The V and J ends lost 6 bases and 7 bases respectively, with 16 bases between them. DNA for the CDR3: TGCAGCGTGCGGAGAATCTTGTTGAATGAGCAGTTCTTC. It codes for CSVRRILLNEQFF.

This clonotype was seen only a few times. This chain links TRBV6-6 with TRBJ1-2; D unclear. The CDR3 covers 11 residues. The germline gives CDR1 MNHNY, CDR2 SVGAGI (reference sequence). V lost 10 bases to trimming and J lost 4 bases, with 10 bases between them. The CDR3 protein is CAIQTPYGYTF. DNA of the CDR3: TGTGCCATCCAGACACCCTATGGCTACACCTTC.